These T cell receptor beta chains were read from a single sample in a study of PD-L1 blockade in urothelial cancer. TCRdb keeps only in-frame clones here, not all; method: immunoSEQ multiplex PCR. The table records about 80,000 clones, about 85% of them present only once. Sequencing was performed on PBMCs, taken around atezolizumab (anti-PD-L1) treatment. These receptors were obtained from a woman in her seventies with urothelial cancer. CDR3s include the opening cysteine and the closing phenylalanine or tryptophan. The D gene is left open where the match is weak. Clone size is shown for a subset of rows, as once, few, many or a class of expanded clone.

j_call	d_call	clone_size	v_call	cdr3_nt	cdr3_aa
TRBJ1-6	TRBD1	NA	TRBV18	TGTGCCAGCTCACCAGGGACAGTAGATAATTCACCCCTCCACTTT	CASSPGTVDNSPLHF
TRBJ2-1	NA	once	TRBV28	TGTGCCAGCAGTTTGGGCCTTGGGGCGGCGGCCTACAATGAGCAGTTCTTC	CASSLGLGAAAYNEQFF
TRBJ2-7	TRBD2	NA	TRBV11-2	TGTGCCAGCAGCCCCGGGACGGGAGGCTACGAGCAGTACTTC	CASSPGTGGYEQYF
TRBJ1-2	NA	NA	TRBV5-4	TGTGCCAGCAGCTTGGTGGACAGCTACTATGGCTACACCTTC	CASSLVDSYYGYTF
TRBJ2-7	TRBD2	NA	TRBV5-4	TGTGCCAGCAGCCATAGCGGGAGGAGGGCCTACGAGCAGTACTTC	CASSHSGRRAYEQYF
TRBJ2-5	NA	NA	TRBV15	TGTGCCACCAGCAGAGTATCGGAGGTCCAAGAGACCCAGTACTTC	CATSRVSEVQETQYF
TRBJ1-4	TRBD1	NA	TRBV5-1	TGCGCCAGCAGCTTAGGGACAGTTAATGAAAAACTGTTTTTT	CASSLGTVNEKLFF
TRBJ1-1	NA	NA	TRBV6-1	TGTGCCAGCAGTGAAATGGGGGGAATCGACACTGAAGCTTTCTTT	CASSEMGGIDTEAFF
TRBJ2-5	TRBD2	NA	TRBV5-1	TGCGCCAGCAGCCGACTAGCGGGAGAAGAGACCCAGTACTTC	CASSRLAGEETQYF
TRBJ2-1	TRBD1	NA	TRBV5-1	TGCGCCAGCAGCATAACCGACAGGGTTGGGAATGAGCAGTTCTTC	CASSITDRVGNEQFF